The 5 T cell receptor beta chains reported below all come from one sample, sequenced in a study of T-cell reconstitution after alpha-beta-depleted transplantation in children. TCRbeta library preparation incorporated unique molecular identifiers. TCRdb reprocessed the PCR reads with MiXCR, giving one entry per CDR3 protein. The sample lists 200,000 to 250,000 distinct CDR3 sequences, approximately 8.4% seen once, with approximately 40% in the top ten. Sequenced material: PBMCs, mostly from graft donor cells, taken 360 days after TCRalphabeta/CD19-depleted stem cell transplant. The source is a male patient between 2 and 15 years old who had a stem cell transplant for acute myeloid leukemia, so the T cells may come from the graft donor.

The chain links TRBV5-1 to TRBJ2-2; TRBD2 agrees at 7 bases. The V and J ends lost 7 bases and 3 bases, in that order; junction bases with no gene match: 12. CDR1 and CDR2 from the germline V gene are SGHRS and YFSETQ. The CDR3 is 16 residues long. The chain's CDR3 is CASGPRLAGDTGELFF. As DNA, the CDR3 is TGCGCCAGCGGCCCTCGACTAGCCGGTGACACCGGGGAGCTGTTTTTT.

This clonotype appeared many times. This chain links TRBV5-6 with TRBJ2-3, with TRBD1 identical over 10 bases. The CDR3 extends over 16 amino acids. V shed 2 bases and J 2 bases; nucleotides not matched to a gene: 5. Looked up from germline, CDR1 is SGHDT and CDR2 is YYEEEE. DNA of the CDR3: TGTGCCAGCAGCTTTGGGACAGGGGTTTCCACAGATACGCAGTATTTT. Its translation: CASSFGTGVSTDTQYF.

This clonotype occurred a few times. The chain joins TRBV12-3 or TRBV12-4 to TRBJ2-4, with D perhaps matching TRBD2 (6 bases). This CDR3 contains 15 residues. V gave up 5 bases and J gave up 7 bases, with 18 bases separating them. The CDR3 loop reads CASSPTATSRNIQYF. The DNA for the CDR3 is TGTGCCAGCAGTCCTACCGCGACTAGTCGCAACATTCAGTACTTC.

This chain links TRBV3-1 with TRBJ2-4; D not resolved. Per the germline V gene, CDR1 is LGHDT and CDR2 is YNNKEL (reference sequence). This CDR3 contains 12 residues. The V and J ends lost 2 bases and 9 bases respectively, with 8 bases between them. In DNA, the CDR3 is TGTGCCAGCAGCCAAAGTTTCCGCATTCAGTACTTC. It translates to CASSQSFRIQYF.

This clonotype was counted ten times or more. The V gene is TRBV29-1, the J gene TRBJ2-5, with D perhaps TRBD1 (5 bases). The CDR3 loop spans 13 amino acids. Germline loops: CDR1 SQVTM, CDR2 ANQGSEA. Trimming stripped 8 bases from V and 4 bases from J, with 17 bases between. CDR3 protein: CSLLFRGGETQYF. The CDR3 coding sequence is TGCAGCCTTTTATTTAGGGGCGGAGAGACCCAGTACTTC.